This T cell receptor beta chain came from a study of neurological immune-mediated disorders. Study results and caveats: Private repertoires in all groups were suggested, as expanded clones shared no CDR3 amino acid sequences across subjects.

The germline V gene encodes CDR1 KGHSH and CDR2 LQKENI. The V end was cut by 2 bases, the J end by 10 bases, with 9 bases between. CDR3 length: 12 amino acids. Over 200 million TCR-beta sequences from 15-18 subjects came from every sequencing run. MiXCR was run by TCRdb on the 5' RACE reads, yielding one entry per CDR3 protein. Of about 59,000 distinct CDR3 sequences listed, about an eighth are singletons. This clonotype was detected ten times or more. What it recognizes is unknown. The unsorted libraries were produced from 2 million PBMCs held at -80 C. The rearrangement uses TRBV18 and TRBJ2-1; D is perhaps TRBD2 (5 bases). The clonotype was recovered from a woman aged 60 to 75 with HTLV-1-associated myelopathy (HAM/TSP). What was sequenced was PBMCs. This CDR3 reads CASSPTGFEQFF. Written as DNA, the CDR3 is TGTGCCAGCTCACCAACGGGGTTCGAGCAGTTCTTC.